This T cell receptor (beta chain) originates from a study of beta chain features in type 1 diabetes. V was clipped by 5 bases and J by 7 bases, with 17 bases between them. The CDR3 is 14 amino acids. The germline CDR1 and CDR2 sequences are SGHAT and FQNNGV. Overall study results and limits: Here, the possible influence of HLA type (on TCRB rearrangement) remained unresolved.

In the case of this clone: The antigen is not known.

Every bit of the isolated RNA underwent reverse transcription, so sequencing read expressed TCRB transcripts. Each sample of naive, central memory or regulatory T cells had, on average, about 3.5 million reads. Profiling relied on immunoSEQ multiplex PCR, and the TCRdb table lists in-frame clones only, not all of them. This table holds 130,000 or so clones, around a tenth found once. Sequenced material: central memory CD4+ T cells from blood. The chain has TRBV11-2 and TRBJ1-1, with D hard to call. This TCR was sampled from a middle-aged woman in good health. The CDR3 DNA is TGTGCCAGCAGCCCCGGAGGTTCCAGATTTGAAGCTTTCTTT. The encoded protein is CASSPGGSRFEAFF.